Below are 6 T cell receptor beta chains sequenced from a single sample in a study of cytomegalovirus exposure and HLA in healthy donors. With 60 Vbeta and 13 Jbeta primers, the PCR was carried out. Profiling relied on immunoSEQ multiplex PCR, and the TCRdb table lists in-frame clones only, not all of them. The sample comprises roughly 150,000 clones, roughly four fifths of which are singletons, and less than 2% rests with the top ten. The material sequenced was PBMCs. The receptors here all came from a man aged 40-55 years in good health and CMV-seronegative.

This chain links TRBV5-4 with TRBJ1-6, with 7 bases that match TRBD1. The CDR3 has 16 residues. With V trimmed by 4 bases and J by 1 base, 5 bases remained unmatched. Germline CDR1 is SGHNT and CDR2 is YYREEE (reference sequence). Here the CDR3 DNA reads TGTGCCAGCAGCCCTGACAGGGCTTCCTATAATTCACCCCTCCACTTT. This gives the protein CASSPDRASYNSPLHF.

The chain recombines TRBV11-2 with TRBJ2-2, with 7 positions matching TRBD1. The CDR3 is 15 residues long. Germline lookup yields CDR1 SGHAT and CDR2 FQNNGV. V was clipped by 3 bases and J by 4 bases; unmatched bases: 5. The CDR3 DNA sequence: TGTGCCAGCAGCTTGTCCGGGACAGCCACCGGGGAGCTGTTTTTT. It specifies CASSLSGTATGELFF.

The genes are TRBV28 and TRBJ1-1; 9 bases line up with TRBD1. The CDR3 covers 14 residues. V dropped 6 bases and J dropped 3; count of bases not matched to a gene: 5. Germline-derived CDR1 and CDR2 are MDHEN and SYDVKM. CDR3 protein: CASSTGGADTEAFF. As DNA, the CDR3 is TGTGCCAGCAGCACAGGGGGCGCCGACACTGAAGCTTTCTTT.

The V gene is TRBV27, the J gene TRBJ1-1; D gene ambiguous. The length of the CDR3 is 14 residues. V lost 5 bases to trimming and J lost 1 base, with 11 bases between them. CDR1 is MNHEY and CDR2 is SMNVEV in the germline V gene (reference sequence). CDR3 region: CASSPNGRNTEAFF. CDR3 nucleotides: TGTGCCAGCAGTCCGAACGGGAGGAACACTGAAGCTTTCTTT.

The V gene is TRBV4-1, the J gene TRBJ2-1; perhaps TRBD2 as D (5 bases). V dropped 1 base and J dropped 7 bases, with 11 bases sitting between them. There are 14 residues in the CDR3. Germline loops: CDR1 MGHRA, CDR2 YSYEKL. Written as DNA, the CDR3 is TGCGCCAGCAGCCAAGTCGGGGAAGGAAATGAGCAGTTCTTC. It is translated as CASSQVGEGNEQFF.

V and J are TRBV2 and TRBJ2-5; D is unclear. The CDR3 has 16 amino acids. V lost 1 base, J lost 2 bases, and 14 bases lay in between. Germline values: CDR1 SNHLY, CDR2 FYNNEI. Here the CDR3 DNA reads TGTGCCAGCAGTGAAGGACCCCCTAGGATACAAGAGACCCAGTACTTC. Amino acids: CASSEGPPRIQETQYF.